This T cell receptor beta chain was sequenced during a study of T cells in localized non-small cell lung cancer. Study results and limitations: It was uninvolved adjacent lung that showed the highest T cell clonality, exceeding tumor. Turning up in adjacent lung were a median around 60 of the top 100 tumor clones.

Clones were sequenced by immunoSEQ multiplex PCR, and TCRdb holds only the in-frame ones, with some missing. The data hold some 1,500 clones, with 24% observed a single time. This clone was seen more than once but under ten times. Its antigen is unknown. This CDR3 is 15 amino acids long. Germline V gene lookup returns CDR1 MNHNS and CDR2 SASEGT. V was pared by 1 base and J by 7 bases, with 5 bases of the junction left unmatched. The source was lung tumor tissue, collected before any cancer treatment. J is TRBJ1-5 and V is TRBV6-1, with 9 bases aligning to TRBD1. The receptor was isolated from a female donor of 60 years or more with stage II lung adenocarcinoma. CDR3 region: CASSEEQGAWQPQHF. CDR3 in DNA: TGTGCCAGCAGTGAAGAACAGGGGGCATGGCAGCCCCAGCATTTT.